This TCR beta chain derives from a study of CD8 T cells in Susac syndrome. Across the study: When their blood was taken, the Susac syndrome patients had either not yet had any therapy, were taking corticosteroids, or were taking intravenous immunoglobulin alone.

The CDR3 length is 14 residues. Trimming took off 3 bases at V and 3 bases at J, with 8 bases between the two ends. The germline V gene has CDR1 SGHVS and CDR2 FNYEAQ. A single count supports this clonotype. Its antigen remains unidentified. Reverse transcription of about 0.45 to 1 ug RNA was carried out with random hexamers. The immunoSEQ assay covered 54 Vbeta and 13 Jbeta segments for CDR3. TCRdb processed the immunoSEQ multiplex PCR reads anew with MiXCR; each CDR3 protein has one entry. The table has about 190,000 distinct CDR3 sequences, 95% seen once; the top ten hold about 0.17%. Study-level results: The authors found under 20 Susac-specific public clones in total CD8+ repertoires and roughly five in CD8+ TEMRA repertoires.

The TCR originated in a human donor with Susac syndrome. Sequenced: CD8+ T cells from PBMCs. The V call is TRBV7-6, the J call TRBJ1-4; D is ambiguous. CDR3: CASSFKTSNEKLFF. DNA of the CDR3: TGTGCCAGCAGCTTTAAGACCTCTAATGAAAAACTGTTTTTT.